These 19 T cell receptor beta chains came from one sample sequenced in a study of Graves' ophthalmopathy and Graves' hyperthyroidism. Scientists amplified the TCR beta CDR3 regions from RNA transcripts. Second-round multiplex PCR followed a first-round RT-PCR using HTBI primers. MiXCR, applied by TCRdb to the multiplex PCR reads, yields one record per CDR3 protein. The data show nearly 400,000 distinct CDR3 sequences, about a sixth seen once. Sequencing was carried out using peripheral blood. Receptors originate from a woman aged 18-29 years with Graves' ophthalmopathy.

Judged by abundance, this clonotype is medium-sized. The chain employs TRBV28 and TRBJ2-7, with a tentative D call TRBD1 (6 bases). Germline V gives CDR1 MDHEN, CDR2 SYDVKM. Trimming took off 10 bases at V and 3 bases at J, with 19 bases between the two ends. This CDR3 is 14 amino acids long. The CDR3 DNA sequence: TGTGCCACCCAAGATGGGGGCCGGTACTACGAGCAGTACTTC. Translation: CATQDGGRYYEQYF. Looking up the rest from reference TRBV28 and TRBJ2-7 gives the full variable domain: DVKVTQSSRYLVKRTGEKVFLECVQDMDHENMFWYRQDPGLGLRLIYFSYDVKMKEKGDIPEGYSVSREKKERFSLILESASTNQTSMYLCATQDGGRYYEQYFGPGTRLTVT.

At least ten counts were recorded for this clonotype. The rearrangement links TRBV28 to TRBJ2-7, with D perhaps TRBD2 (6 bases). CDR3 length equals 17 residues. CDR1 is MDHEN and CDR2 is SYDVKM in the germline V gene. Trimming removed 3 bases from V and 5 bases from J, with 23 bases in between. This CDR3 is CASSFPAAWGEVHEQYF. CDR3 coding DNA: TGTGCCAGCAGTTTTCCGGCCGCGTGGGGGGAGGTACACGAGCAGTACTTC.

This clonotype was counted many times. The J gene is TRBJ1-6, the V gene TRBV5-1; TRBD1 matches 9 bases. V dropped 4 bases and J dropped 7; count of bases not matched to a gene: 6. This CDR3 spans 15 amino acids. The V gene's germline CDR1 is SGHRS and CDR2 YFSETQ. The CDR3 DNA is TGCGCCAGCAGCCCGATTGGGACAGGGAATTCACCCCTCCACTTT. Its translation: CASSPIGTGNSPLHF. The whole variable domain, filled in from reference TRBV5-1 and TRBJ1-6, reads KAGVTQTPRYLIKTRGQQVTLSCSPISGHRSVSWYQQTPGQGLQFLFEYFSETQRNKGNFPGRFSGRQFSNSRSEMNVSTLELGDSALYLCASSPIGTGNSPLHFGNGTRLTVT.

Ten or more counts support this clonotype. This sequence joins TRBV28 and TRBJ2-7; either TRBD1 or TRBD2 may supply D (8 bases each). The germline gives CDR1 MDHEN, CDR2 SYDVKM. The CDR3 covers 15 residues. With 10 bases removed from V and 5 bases from J, the gap between germline ends came to 24 bases. This CDR3 reads CATTPGGQGAHEQYF. The CDR3 DNA reads as TGTGCCACCACCCCGGGGGGGCAGGGGGCGCACGAGCAGTACTTC.

The sample holds many counts of this clonotype. The rearrangement links TRBV12-3 or TRBV12-4 to TRBJ2-7, with no clear D. With 4 bases removed from V and 0 bases from J, the gap between germline ends came to 13 bases. CDR3 length: 15 residues. CDR3 in amino acids: CASSSHFSSSYEQYF. CDR3 nucleotides: TGTGCCAGCAGTTCCCACTTCTCCAGCTCCTACGAGCAGTACTTC.

The sample holds many counts of this clonotype. The chain is built from TRBV19 and TRBJ1-1; D ambiguous. Germline V gene lookup returns CDR1 LNHDA and CDR2 SQIVND (reference sequence). This CDR3 contains 15 residues. Trimming left V 7 bases short and J 4 bases short, with 19 bases between. The chain's CDR3 is CASTKGRGLGTEAFF. The CDR3 DNA follows: TGTGCCAGTACTAAGGGTCGAGGGCTTGGCACTGAAGCTTTCTTT.

There are a few counts of this clonotype. The chain joins TRBV18 to TRBJ2-7; 8 nucleotides agree with TRBD1. Germline values: CDR1 KGHSH, CDR2 LQKENI. V gave up 2 bases and J gave up 4 bases; unmatched junction bases: 7. The CDR3 is 15 amino acids. DNA of the CDR3: TGTGCCAGCTCACCAAGGCCAGGGGGCGCATACGAGCAGTACTTC. Translated: CASSPRPGGAYEQYF.

This clonotype was observed many times. This sequence joins TRBV5-1 and TRBJ1-2; D not certain. Trimming pared 0 bases from V and 4 bases from J, leaving 10 bases between. Germline CDR1 reads SGHRS; CDR2 reads YFSETQ. This CDR3 contains 14 residues. CDR3 sequence (DNA): TGCGCCAGCAGCTTGGAGGCACCTAGCTATGGCTACACCTTC. It translates to CASSLEAPSYGYTF.

This clonotype was picked up one time. This chain links TRBV28 with TRBJ2-7; perhaps TRBD2 as D (6 bases). V was trimmed by 1 base and J by 5 bases, leaving 12 bases between them. Germline V gene lookup returns CDR1 MDHEN and CDR2 SYDVKM. This CDR3 has 14 amino acids. CDR3 region: CASSLSGTLHEQYF. In nucleotides, the CDR3 is TGTGCCAGCAGTTTATCAGGGACTCTCCACGAGCAGTACTTC.

This clonotype was recorded many times. It is likely a read error, because the conserved phenylalanine at the end of the CDR3 is missing. The V gene is TRBV19, the J gene TRBJ1-2; D unclear. This CDR3 is built from 14 residues. Trimming pared 6 bases from V and 2 bases from J, leaving 13 bases between. Looked up from germline, CDR1 is LNHDA and CDR2 is SQIVND (reference sequence). The CDR3 DNA reads as TGTGCCAGTAGCTCCCCAGGACGGAACTATGGCTACACCCTC. This encodes CASSSPGRNYGYTL.

The sample holds many counts of this clonotype. The V call is TRBV6-2 or TRBV6-3, the J call TRBJ1-2; D perhaps matches TRBD1 (6 bases). V dropped 0 bases and J dropped 0 bases, with 17 bases sitting between them. The CDR3 loop spans 18 amino acids. CDR1 is MNHEY, CDR2 SVGEGT, per germline. CDR3 in DNA: TGTGCCAGCAGTTACTCCTACATCCAGGGGTCCGCTAACTATGGCTACACCTTC. It codes for CASSYSYIQGSANYGYTF.

This clonotype was recorded many times. The rearrangement links TRBV6-5 to TRBJ2-7; 7 nucleotides line up with TRBD1. From germline, CDR1 is MNHEY and CDR2 SVGAGI. After removal of 2 bases from V and 5 bases from J, the junction contained 3 bases not matched to a gene. The CDR3 spans 13 residues. The CDR3 loop reads CASSYAQGNEQYF. The CDR3 DNA reads TGTGCCAGCAGTTACGCACAGGGGAACGAGCAGTACTTC.

This clonotype was seen ten or more times. This chain links TRBV6-2 or TRBV6-3 with TRBJ2-2; 8 bases are a match to TRBD2. The CDR3 runs 17 residues. The V segment lost 6 bases and the J segment 5 bases; nucleotides outside the gene matches: 14. Germline V lookup: CDR1 MNHEY, CDR2 SVGEGT. As DNA, the CDR3 is TGTGCCAGCAGACGTCCCGGGACTAGACCGGGGACCGGGGAGCTGTTTTTT. Translated: CASRRPGTRPGTGELFF.

This clonotype was recorded many times. The chain combines TRBV20-1 with TRBJ2-2, with D tentatively TRBD2 (6 bases). V shed 3 bases and J shed 10 bases, with 18 bases lying between them. This CDR3 region has 14 residues. Germline V gives CDR1 DFQATT, CDR2 SNEGSKA (reference sequence). Here the CDR3 reads CSASRRGVILELFF. Written as DNA, the CDR3 is TGCAGTGCTAGTCGGCGGGGAGTGATCTTGGAGCTGTTTTTT.

This clonotype appeared a few times. V usage is TRBV3-1 and J usage is TRBJ2-2, with unresolved D. The CDR3 runs 12 residues. The V gene's germline CDR1 is LGHDT and CDR2 YNNKEL (reference sequence). V lost 0 bases and J 8 bases, leaving 4 bases between the germline ends. CDR3 sequence (DNA): TGTGCCAGCAGCCAAGATGATGGGGAGCTGTTTTTT. This sequence encodes CASSQDDGELFF.

The rearrangement uses TRBV6-4 and TRBJ2-7; 14 bases are shared with TRBD2. Germline V gives CDR1 MRHNA, CDR2 SNTAGT. The J segment lost 3 bases and the V segment lost 6 bases, leaving 13 bases of the junction unmatched. CDR3 length: 18 residues. The CDR3 is CASRALSGLAGGIYEQYF. The CDR3 DNA reads TGTGCCAGCAGAGCACTCTCTGGACTAGCGGGAGGAATCTACGAGCAGTACTTC.

This clonotype was counted at least ten times. The chain employs TRBV2 and TRBJ2-2; 14 positions match TRBD2. The V and J ends lost 6 bases and 6 bases, in that order; junction bases with no gene match: 3. Germline V lookup: CDR1 SNHLY, CDR2 FYNNEI. CDR3 length: 15 residues. Written as DNA, the CDR3 is TGTGCCAGCAGGGCGACTAGCGGGGGGGCCGGGGAGCTGTTTTTT. Protein sequence: CASRATSGGAGELFF.

This clonotype occurred many times. The rearrangement uses TRBV6-2 or TRBV6-3 and TRBJ2-7, with 7 bases identical to TRBD2. Germline CDR1 MNHEY, CDR2 SVGEGT. The CDR3 is made up of 15 amino acids. V lost 3 bases to trimming and J lost 4 bases; unmatched junction nucleotides: 9. The CDR3 loop reads CASSYLQRDIYEQYF. The DNA for the CDR3 is TGTGCCAGCAGTTATCTCCAGCGGGATATATACGAGCAGTACTTC.

This clonotype was picked up a small number of times. The chain employs TRBV27 and TRBJ1-2; TRBD1 might be the D (5 bases). Trimming pared 5 bases from V and 0 bases from J, leaving 16 bases between. Germline loops: CDR1 MNHEY, CDR2 SMNVEV (reference sequence). This CDR3 spans 16 amino acids. CDR3 sequence: CASSPLGARPNYGYTF. CDR3 sequence (DNA): TGTGCCAGCAGTCCCCTCGGGGCGAGACCTAACTATGGCTACACCTTC.